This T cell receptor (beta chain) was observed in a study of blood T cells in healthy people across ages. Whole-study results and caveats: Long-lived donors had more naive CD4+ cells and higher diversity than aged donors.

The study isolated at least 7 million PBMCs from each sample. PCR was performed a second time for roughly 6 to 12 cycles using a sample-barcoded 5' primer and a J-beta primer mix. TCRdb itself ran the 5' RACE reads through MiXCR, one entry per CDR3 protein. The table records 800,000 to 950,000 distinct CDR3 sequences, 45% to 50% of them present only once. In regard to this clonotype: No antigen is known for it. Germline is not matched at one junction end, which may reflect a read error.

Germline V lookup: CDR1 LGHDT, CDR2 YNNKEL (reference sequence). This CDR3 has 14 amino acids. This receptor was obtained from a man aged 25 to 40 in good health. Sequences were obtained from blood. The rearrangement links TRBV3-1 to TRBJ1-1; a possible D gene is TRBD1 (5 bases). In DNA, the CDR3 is TGTGCCAGCAACCAAGTTGGGGGACACACTGAAGCTTTCTTT. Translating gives CASNQVGGHTEAFF.